These T cell receptor beta chains were read from a single sample in a study of cytomegalovirus exposure and HLA in healthy donors. Libraries were prepared by immunoSEQ multiplex PCR; TCRdb keeps only in-frame clonotypes and omits some of them. The profile shows approximately 150,000 clones, over 60% of them singletons. Sequenced: PBMCs. The origin of the receptors is a woman aged 55-70 years in good health and CMV-seronegative. CDR3s include the opening cysteine and the closing phenylalanine or tryptophan. Fields, in order: J gene, V gene, CDR3 protein.

j_gene: TRBJ2-7
v_gene: TRBV6-5
CDR3aa: CASSETGNNYEQYF

j_gene: TRBJ1-1
v_gene: TRBV5-1
CDR3aa: CASSLGVPQGGTEAFF

j_gene: TRBJ2-1
v_gene: TRBV5-4
CDR3aa: CASSLQSGNEQFF

j_gene: TRBJ2-2
v_gene: TRBV5-6
CDR3aa: CASSTGVGGELFF

j_gene: TRBJ2-7
v_gene: TRBV12-2
CDR3aa: CASRPDPGTSGSYEQYF

j_gene: TRBJ2-5
v_gene: TRBV28
CDR3aa: CASSGTHGTSGLYF

j_gene: TRBJ2-7
v_gene: TRBV19
CDR3aa: CASSPLRGLSPYEQYF

j_gene: TRBJ2-6
v_gene: TRBV18
CDR3aa: CASSPISGANVLTF

j_gene: TRBJ2-7
v_gene: TRBV18
CDR3aa: CASSPTGTGGNEQYF

j_gene: TRBJ2-3
v_gene: TRBV7-8
CDR3aa: CASSRTSGADTQYF

j_gene: TRBJ2-5
v_gene: TRBV10-3
CDR3aa: CAISGASGGAETQYF

j_gene: TRBJ1-5
v_gene: TRBV7-2
CDR3aa: CASSLTFGEGHSNQPQHF

j_gene: TRBJ2-7
v_gene: TRBV7-8
CDR3aa: CASSNVWRGGVEQYF

j_gene: TRBJ1-3
v_gene: TRBV6-1
CDR3aa: CASSHTGATGNTIYF

j_gene: TRBJ2-7
v_gene: TRBV27
CDR3aa: CASSFFSQGDEQYF

j_gene: TRBJ1-5
v_gene: TRBV21-1
CDR3aa: CASSKALRRGCYQPQHF

j_gene: TRBJ2-7
v_gene: TRBV7-2
CDR3aa: CASSLLGSQYF

j_gene: TRBJ2-5
v_gene: TRBV28
CDR3aa: CASGRGGSKETQYF

j_gene: TRBJ1-1
v_gene: TRBV11-2
CDR3aa: CASSVPRGFNTEAFF

j_gene: TRBJ2-7
v_gene: TRBV5-1
CDR3aa: CASSHGTSGDPRYF

j_gene: TRBJ1-1
v_gene: TRBV6-1
CDR3aa: CASSSDRGPNTEAFF

j_gene: TRBJ1-5
v_gene: TRBV6-5
CDR3aa: CASSPDRGSNQPQHF

j_gene: TRBJ1-2
v_gene: TRBV5-1
CDR3aa: CASSTDRNYGYTF

j_gene: TRBJ2-7
v_gene: TRBV29-1
CDR3aa: CSVEEHRSSGVSYEQYF

j_gene: TRBJ2-2
v_gene: TRBV4-1
CDR3aa: CASSQDPAGAGTGELFF

j_gene: TRBJ2-1
v_gene: TRBV18
CDR3aa: CASSPLITGGSEQFF

j_gene: TRBJ1-1
v_gene: TRBV7-9
CDR3aa: CASSSRGGMNTEAFF

j_gene: TRBJ2-2
v_gene: TRBV7-9
CDR3aa: CSSPRTANTGELFF

j_gene: TRBJ2-7
v_gene: TRBV4-2
CDR3aa: CASSQDLSGRYYEQYF

j_gene: TRBJ2-1
v_gene: TRBV5-1
CDR3aa: CASSLSFRSGRGGNEQFF

j_gene: TRBJ2-3
v_gene: TRBV7-8
CDR3aa: CASSLREGSTDTQYF

j_gene: TRBJ1-1
v_gene: TRBV2
CDR3aa: CASRDRMNTEAFF

j_gene: TRBJ2-7
v_gene: TRBV7-2
CDR3aa: CASSLARTSGGGSYEQYF

j_gene: TRBJ2-3
v_gene: TRBV9
CDR3aa: CASSVGGVADTQYF

j_gene: TRBJ2-7
v_gene: TRBV28
CDR3aa: CASSLGGIAYEQYF

j_gene: TRBJ1-5
v_gene: TRBV27
CDR3aa: CASGPGQGPPGNQPQHF

j_gene: TRBJ2-7
v_gene: TRBV5-1
CDR3aa: CASSSGQGVF

j_gene: TRBJ2-3
v_gene: TRBV6-1
CDR3aa: CASVSQGTDTQYF

j_gene: TRBJ1-1
v_gene: TRBV5-1
CDR3aa: CASSFKGGSGRDTEAFF

j_gene: TRBJ1-1
v_gene: TRBV9
CDR3aa: CASSPAAGQETFF

j_gene: TRBJ2-2
v_gene: TRBV4-1
CDR3aa: CASSQGGTGGSTGELFF

j_gene: TRBJ2-7
v_gene: TRBV7-9
CDR3aa: CASSLGDRGQGYEQYF

j_gene: TRBJ1-1
v_gene: TRBV2
CDR3aa: CASNQRQGFEAFF